This TCR beta chain was retrieved from a study of OX40 agonist ivuxolimab in advanced cancers. Study observations and caveats: Researchers report that CD8+ T cells had, on average, more expanded clones than CD4+. Among the least clonally expanded were partial responders at 0.1-3.0 mg/kg.

Autoimmune disease history or systemic immunosuppression meant exclusion. Blood specimens came from baseline, cycle 4 day 1, and cycle 7 day 1. Measured with immunoSEQ multiplex PCR; TCRdb has only the in-frame clones, and not every one. This sample has around 87,000 clones, with 85% to 95% found just once. The V gene end was trimmed by 1 base and the J gene end by 4 bases; junction bases not matched to a gene: 4. This CDR3 region has 14 residues. The germline V gene encodes CDR1 SGHVS and CDR2 FNYEAQ. To note about this clone: Its antigen is as yet unknown.

This receptor was identified in an adult with an advanced solid tumor such as melanoma, head and neck, liver or kidney cancer. Sequenced material: CD4+ or CD8+ T cells sorted from blood, taken in a trial of the OX40 agonist ivuxolimab. This chain joins TRBV7-6 and TRBJ2-7, with 7 bases fitting TRBD2. The CDR3 loop reads CASSLDAGAYEQYF. CDR3 coding DNA: TGTGCCAGCAGCTTAGACGCGGGAGCGTACGAGCAGTACTTC.